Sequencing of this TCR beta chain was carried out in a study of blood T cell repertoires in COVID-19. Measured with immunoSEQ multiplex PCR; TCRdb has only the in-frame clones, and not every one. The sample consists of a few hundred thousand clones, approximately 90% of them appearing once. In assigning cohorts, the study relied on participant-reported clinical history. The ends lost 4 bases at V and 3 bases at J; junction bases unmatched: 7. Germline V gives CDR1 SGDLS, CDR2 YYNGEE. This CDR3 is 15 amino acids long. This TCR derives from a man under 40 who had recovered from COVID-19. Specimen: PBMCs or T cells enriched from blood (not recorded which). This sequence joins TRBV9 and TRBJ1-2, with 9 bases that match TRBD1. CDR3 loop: CASSRQGVRDYGYTF. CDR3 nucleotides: TGTGCCAGCAGCCGACAGGGGGTGAGGGACTATGGCTACACCTTC.